The 10 T cell receptor beta chains below all came from one sample that was sequenced in a study of Graves' ophthalmopathy and Graves' hyperthyroidism. RNA transcripts yielded amplified TCR beta CDR3 regions. The authors performed first-round RT-PCR with HTBI primers and then a second-round multiplex PCR. TCRdb reprocessed the multiplex PCR reads via MiXCR and lists one record per CDR3 protein. The sample has 600,000 to 650,000 distinct CDR3 sequences, 22% seen once; the top ten hold roughly 7.4%. The sample taken for sequencing was peripheral blood. These receptors all stem from a woman between 18 and 29 years old with stable Graves' hyperthyroidism. Some clones in this sample may be carry-over from other donors' samples.

This clonotype was seen ten or more times. The chain links TRBV5-1 to TRBJ2-7, with unresolved D. V lost 4 bases and J 0 bases, leaving 11 bases between the germline ends. Germline V CDR1 and CDR2: SGHRS, YFSETQ. The CDR3 sequence is 14 residues long. The CDR3 DNA sequence: TGCGCCAGCAGCCTTGACTCAGACTCCTACGAGCAGTACTTC. It yields the protein CASSLDSDSYEQYF. Full variable domain (remainder filled in from reference TRBV5-1 and TRBJ2-7): KAGVTQTPRYLIKTRGQQVTLSCSPISGHRSVSWYQQTPGQGLQFLFEYFSETQRNKGNFPGRFSGRQFSNSRSEMNVSTLELGDSALYLCASSLDSDSYEQYFGPGTRLTVT.

This clonotype was observed many times. The chain uses TRBV12-3 or TRBV12-4 and TRBJ1-1, with D tentatively TRBD1 (5 bases). The germline V and J ends were trimmed by 5 bases and 3 bases, with 13 bases remaining between them. This CDR3 spans 14 amino acids. This CDR3 reads CASSGRETYTEAFF. CDR3 nucleotides: TGTGCCAGCAGTGGCAGGGAAACGTACACTGAAGCTTTCTTT.

This clonotype was recorded many times. V usage is TRBV7-8 and J usage is TRBJ1-3, with TRBD1 matching 7 bases. V was pared by 5 bases and J by 2 bases, with 3 bases of the junction left unmatched. Germline CDR1 reads SGHVS; CDR2 reads FQNEAQ. This CDR3 has 14 amino acids. The CDR3 DNA is TGTGCCAGCAGCCCCGACAGGGCTGGAAACACCATATATTTT. Translating gives CASSPDRAGNTIYF.

The V gene is TRBV10-3, the J gene TRBJ2-5; D not certain. This CDR3 is built from 12 residues. The V gene lost 3 bases and the J gene lost 5 bases, with 7 bases spanning the gap. Germline values: CDR1 ENHRY, CDR2 SYGVKD. The CDR3 DNA reads as TGTGCCATCAGTGACACCGCGGAGACCCAGTACTTC. It codes for CAISDTAETQYF.

This clonotype was seen many times. The genes are TRBV12-3 or TRBV12-4 and TRBJ2-2; no definite D call. Trimming removed 3 bases at V and 1 base at J, with 9 bases between. The CDR3 spans 15 residues. The CDR3 region has the DNA TGTGCCAGCAGTTTCTCTGAAGGGAACACCGGGGAGCTGTTTTTT. Translation gives CASSFSEGNTGELFF.

This clonotype occurred many times. The rearrangement uses TRBV15 and TRBJ2-7, with a tentative D call TRBD1 (5 bases). Looked up from germline, CDR1 is LNHNV and CDR2 is YYDKDF (reference sequence). Trimming left V 0 bases short and J 0 bases short, with 15 bases between. The CDR3 is 17 residues long. CDR3 sequence reads: CATSRDGARARSYEQYF. CDR3 coding DNA: TGTGCCACCAGCAGAGATGGGGCCAGGGCTCGCTCCTACGAGCAGTACTTC. Combining the CDR3 with reference TRBV15 and TRBJ2-7 gives the whole variable domain DAMVIQNPRYQVTQFGKPVTLSCSQTLNHNVMYWYQQKSSQAPKLLFHYYDKDFNNEADTPDNFQSRRPNTSFCFLDIRSPGLGDTAMYLCATSRDGARARSYEQYFGPGTRLTVT.

This chain joins TRBV7-6 and TRBJ2-2; 10 positions agree with TRBD2. CDR1 is SGHVS, CDR2 FNYEAQ, per germline. V was clipped by 2 bases and J by 5 bases; unmatched bases: 8. There are 17 residues in the CDR3. As DNA, the CDR3 is TGTGCCAGCAGCTTAATCCCTAGCGGGGGAGGTACCGGGGAGCTGTTTTTT. Its translation: CASSLIPSGGGTGELFF.

This clonotype showed up many times. V and J are TRBV12-5 and TRBJ2-7; 8 bases align to TRBD1. With V trimmed by 2 bases and J by 3 bases, 9 bases remained unmatched. The length of the CDR3 is 16 residues. Germline CDR1 is LGHNT and CDR2 is FRNRAP. The CDR3 DNA is TGTGCTAGTGGTTTGTCCTCCTCGGGACAGGTCTACGAGCAGTACTTC. Its translation is CASGLSSSGQVYEQYF.

The rearrangement joins TRBV4-1 to TRBJ1-2; possible D gene TRBD1, 5 bases. This CDR3 contains 15 residues. Germline CDR1 is MGHRA and CDR2 is YSYEKL. Trimming stripped 1 base from V and 3 bases from J, with 12 bases between. The CDR3 DNA is TGCGCCAGCAGCCAAGTAGAGACAGACTACTATGGCTACACCTTC. The encoded protein is CASSQVETDYYGYTF.

This chain connects TRBV7-6 to TRBJ1-2; D gene unclear. The V gene lost 1 base and the J gene lost 3 bases, with 9 bases spanning the gap. Germline V lookup: CDR1 SGHVS, CDR2 FNYEAQ. The CDR3 is 14 residues long. CDR3 protein: CASSLDSSYYGYTF. DNA for the CDR3: TGTGCCAGCAGCTTAGACAGCTCATACTATGGCTACACCTTC.